This TCR beta chain was retrieved from a study of shared clonotypes between healthy human individuals. The assay ran at deep level. Some clones are missing from TCRdb's copy, which holds only in-frame ones; the method was immunoSEQ multiplex PCR. Of some 1,100,000 clones listed, approximately 80% were seen once; the top ten hold approximately 0.5%. Germline V gene data show CDR1 as SGHTA and CDR2 as FQGTGA. The CDR3 loop spans 16 amino acids. Unmatched junction bases numbered 2, after V lost 0 bases and J lost 0 bases. General study results and limits: Relative to their counterparts shared across all four donors, non-shared clonotypes exhibited diminished generation probabilities. Sampling involved blood alone; tissue repertoires likely differ.

About this clone itself: No antigen is known for it. Other DNA sequences in this sample translate to the same CDR3.

The TCR comes from a man younger than 35 in good health. Some clones in this sample may be carry-over from other donors' samples. The V and J genes are TRBV7-3 and TRBJ2-1; 7 nucleotides line up with TRBD2. Sequencing was performed on memory CD4+ T cells from PBMCs. Subset given: CD45RA-negative fraction. CDR3 DNA: TGTGCCAGCAGCTTAACCGGCGGGAGCTCCTACAATGAGCAGTTCTTC. It specifies CASSLTGGSSYNEQFF.